This TCR beta chain derives from a study of blood T cell repertoires in COVID-19. The overall study: Specimens from acute and convalescent COVID-19 originated in the United States, Italy and Spain. T cells, B-cell-depleted T cells, or PBMCs supplied cDNA or gDNA.

Sequencing was performed with immunoSEQ multiplex PCR; in TCRdb, only in-frame clones are kept and a portion is missing. In the table there are 25,000 to 35,000 clones, approximately 80% of which are singletons. The V gene lost 3 bases and the J gene lost 0 bases, with 12 bases spanning the gap. Germline CDR1 and CDR2: LNHDA and SQIVND (reference sequence). The CDR3 has 16 residues. The material sequenced was peripheral blood. The chain combines TRBV19 with TRBJ2-1; D gene ambiguous. The clonotype was recovered from a man between 65 and 85 years old with active COVID-19. CDR3 sequence: CASSMKQASSYNEQFF. In nucleotides, the CDR3 is TGTGCCAGTAGTATGAAGCAGGCCTCCTCCTACAATGAGCAGTTCTTC.